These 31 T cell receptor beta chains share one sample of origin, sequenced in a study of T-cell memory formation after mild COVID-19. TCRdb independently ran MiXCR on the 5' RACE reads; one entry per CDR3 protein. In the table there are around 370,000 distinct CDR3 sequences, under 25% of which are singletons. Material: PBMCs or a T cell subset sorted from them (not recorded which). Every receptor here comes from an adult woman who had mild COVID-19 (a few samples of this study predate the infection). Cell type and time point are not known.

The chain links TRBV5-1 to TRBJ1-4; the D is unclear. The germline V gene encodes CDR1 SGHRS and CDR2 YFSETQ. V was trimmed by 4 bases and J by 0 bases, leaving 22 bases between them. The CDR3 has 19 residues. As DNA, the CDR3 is TGCGCCAGCAGCAAGCGATTGAACACCCGACAAGCAACTAATGAAAAACTGTTTTTT. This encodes CASSKRLNTRQATNEKLFF.

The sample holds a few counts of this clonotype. CDR3 DNA: TGTGCCAGCAGAGACCCGGGACTAGGGGGCGAGCAGTACTTC. It yields the protein CASRDPGLGGEQYF. V and J are TRBV6-2 or TRBV6-3 and TRBJ2-7; 8 bases align to TRBD2. After removal of 6 bases from V and 6 bases from J, the junction contained 10 bases not matched to a gene. The CDR3 covers 14 residues. Germline V gene data show CDR1 as MNHEY and CDR2 as SVGEGT.

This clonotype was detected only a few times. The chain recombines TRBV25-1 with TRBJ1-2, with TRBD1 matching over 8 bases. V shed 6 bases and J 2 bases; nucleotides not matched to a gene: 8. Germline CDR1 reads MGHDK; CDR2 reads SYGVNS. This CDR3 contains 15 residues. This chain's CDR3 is CASSDPGQGNYGYTF. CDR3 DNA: TGTGCCAGCAGCGATCCCGGACAGGGCAACTATGGCTACACCTTC.

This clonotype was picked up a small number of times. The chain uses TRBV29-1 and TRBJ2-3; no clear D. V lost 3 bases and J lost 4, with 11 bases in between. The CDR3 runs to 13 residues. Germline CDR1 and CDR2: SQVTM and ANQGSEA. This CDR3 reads CSVDGGASDTQYF. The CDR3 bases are TGCAGCGTTGATGGCGGCGCCTCAGATACGCAGTATTTT.

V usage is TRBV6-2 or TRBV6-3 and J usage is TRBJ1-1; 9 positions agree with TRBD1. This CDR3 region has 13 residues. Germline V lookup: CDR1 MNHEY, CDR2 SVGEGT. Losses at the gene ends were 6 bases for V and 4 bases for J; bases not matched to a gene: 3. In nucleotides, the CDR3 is TGTGCCAGCAGCTGGGACAGGGTCACTGAAGCTTTCTTT. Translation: CASSWDRVTEAFF.

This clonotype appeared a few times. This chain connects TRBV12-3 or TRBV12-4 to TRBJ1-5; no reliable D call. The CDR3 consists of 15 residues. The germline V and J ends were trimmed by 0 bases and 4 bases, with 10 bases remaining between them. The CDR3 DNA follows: TGTGCCAGCAGTTTAGCGGCGGCCAATAATCAGCCCCAGCATTTT. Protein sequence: CASSLAAANNQPQHF.

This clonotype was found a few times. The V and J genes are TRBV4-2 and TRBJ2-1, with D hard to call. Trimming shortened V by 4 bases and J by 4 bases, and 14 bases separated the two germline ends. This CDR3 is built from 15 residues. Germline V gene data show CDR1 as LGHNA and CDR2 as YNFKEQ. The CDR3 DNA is TGTGCCAGCAGCCCGCGTGAGAGAGGATACAATGAGCAGTTCTTC. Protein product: CASSPRERGYNEQFF.

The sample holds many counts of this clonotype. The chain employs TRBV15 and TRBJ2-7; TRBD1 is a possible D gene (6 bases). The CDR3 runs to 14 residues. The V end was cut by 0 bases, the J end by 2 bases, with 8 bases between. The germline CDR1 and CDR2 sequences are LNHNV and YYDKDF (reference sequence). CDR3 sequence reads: CATSRDRGPYEQYF. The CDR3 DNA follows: TGTGCCACCAGCAGAGACAGGGGACCCTACGAGCAGTACTTC.

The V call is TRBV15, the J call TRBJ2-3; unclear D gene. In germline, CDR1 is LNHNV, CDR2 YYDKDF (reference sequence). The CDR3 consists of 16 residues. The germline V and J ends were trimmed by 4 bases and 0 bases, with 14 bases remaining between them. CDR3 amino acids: CATSIRLVSSTDTQYF. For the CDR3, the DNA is TGTGCCACCAGCATCCGACTGGTTTCTAGCACAGATACGCAGTATTTT. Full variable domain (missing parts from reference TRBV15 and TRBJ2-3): DAMVIQNPRYQVTQFGKPVTLSCSQTLNHNVMYWYQQKSSQAPKLLFHYYDKDFNNEADTPDNFQSRRPNTSFCFLDIRSPGLGDTAMYLCATSIRLVSSTDTQYFGPGTRLTVL.

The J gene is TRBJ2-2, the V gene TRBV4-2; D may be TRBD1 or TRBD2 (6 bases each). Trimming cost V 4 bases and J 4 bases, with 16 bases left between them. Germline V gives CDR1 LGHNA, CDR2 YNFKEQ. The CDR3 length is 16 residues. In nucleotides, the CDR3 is TGTGCCAGCAGCCTCCCGAGGGGGGAGAGCACCGGGGAGCTGTTTTTT. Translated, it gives CASSLPRGESTGELFF.

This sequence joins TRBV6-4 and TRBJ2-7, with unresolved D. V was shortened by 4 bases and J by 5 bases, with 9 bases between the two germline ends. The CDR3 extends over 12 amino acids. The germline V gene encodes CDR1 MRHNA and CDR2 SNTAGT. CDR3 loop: CASSGYLNEQYF. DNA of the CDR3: TGTGCCAGCAGTGGCTACTTAAACGAGCAGTACTTC.

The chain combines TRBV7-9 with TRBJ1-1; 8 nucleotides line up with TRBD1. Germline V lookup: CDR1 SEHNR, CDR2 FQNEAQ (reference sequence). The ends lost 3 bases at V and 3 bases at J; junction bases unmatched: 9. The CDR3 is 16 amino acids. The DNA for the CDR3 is TGTGCCAGCAGCTTTGGTACCCAGGGGGCGGACACTGAAGCTTTCTTT. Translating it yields CASSFGTQGADTEAFF.

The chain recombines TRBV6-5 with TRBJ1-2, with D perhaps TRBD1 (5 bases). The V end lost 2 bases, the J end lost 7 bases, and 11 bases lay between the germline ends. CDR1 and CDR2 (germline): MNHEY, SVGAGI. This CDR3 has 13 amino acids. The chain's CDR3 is CASSYPSGAGYTF. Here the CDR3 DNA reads TGTGCCAGCAGTTACCCGAGTGGGGCTGGCTACACCTTC.

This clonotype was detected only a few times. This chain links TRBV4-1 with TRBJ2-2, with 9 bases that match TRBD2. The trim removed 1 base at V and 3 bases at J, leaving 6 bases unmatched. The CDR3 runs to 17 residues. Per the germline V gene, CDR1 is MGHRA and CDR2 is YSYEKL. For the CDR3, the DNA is TGCGCCAGCAGCCAAGGGATAGCGGGGGCCTACACCGGGGAGCTGTTTTTT. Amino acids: CASSQGIAGAYTGELFF.

The CDR3 loop reads CASSPTEMNTEAFF. The CDR3 DNA is TGTGCCAGCTCTCCTACCGAGATGAACACTGAAGCTTTCTTT. The chain joins TRBV18 to TRBJ1-1; the D is unclear. Looked up from germline, CDR1 is KGHSH and CDR2 is LQKENI. V gave up 6 bases and J gave up 0 bases, with 11 bases separating them. This CDR3 is 14 amino acids long. Supplemented by reference TRBV18 and TRBJ1-1, the full variable domain reads NAGVMQNPRHLVRRRGQEARLRCSPMKGHSHVYWYRQLPEEGLKFMVYLQKENIIDESGMPKERFSAEFPKEGPSILRIQQVVRGDSAAYFCASSPTEMNTEAFFGQGTRLTVV.

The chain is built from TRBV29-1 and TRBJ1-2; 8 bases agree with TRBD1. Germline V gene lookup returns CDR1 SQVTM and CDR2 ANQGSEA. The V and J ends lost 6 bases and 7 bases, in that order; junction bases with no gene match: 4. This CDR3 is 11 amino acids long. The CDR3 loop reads CSVMDRAGYTF. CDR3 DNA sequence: TGCAGCGTGATGGACAGGGCTGGCTACACCTTC.

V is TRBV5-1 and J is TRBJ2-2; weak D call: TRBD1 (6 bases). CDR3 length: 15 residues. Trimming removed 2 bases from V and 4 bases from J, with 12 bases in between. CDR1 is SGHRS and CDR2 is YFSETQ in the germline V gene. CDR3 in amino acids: CASSFAGVGTGELFF. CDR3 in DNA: TGCGCCAGCAGCTTTGCAGGGGTCGGCACCGGGGAGCTGTTTTTT. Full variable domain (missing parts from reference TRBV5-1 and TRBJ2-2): KAGVTQTPRYLIKTRGQQVTLSCSPISGHRSVSWYQQTPGQGLQFLFEYFSETQRNKGNFPGRFSGRQFSNSRSEMNVSTLELGDSALYLCASSFAGVGTGELFFGEGSRLTVL.

The CDR3 coding sequence is TGTGCCAGCAGCCAAGAATTGGTAAACAATGAGCAGTTCTTC. Translation gives CASSQELVNNEQFF. The chain employs TRBV4-2 and TRBJ2-1, with D uncertain. CDR1 and CDR2 from the germline V gene are LGHNA and YNFKEQ. Trimming stripped 0 bases from V and 5 bases from J, with 8 bases between. CDR3 length: 14 residues.

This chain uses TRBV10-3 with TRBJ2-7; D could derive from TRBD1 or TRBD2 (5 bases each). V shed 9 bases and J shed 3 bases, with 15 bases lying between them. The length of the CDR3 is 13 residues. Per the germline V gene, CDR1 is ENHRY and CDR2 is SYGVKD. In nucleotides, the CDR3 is TGTGCCATTGGGACGGGCACCCTCTACGAGCAGTACTTC. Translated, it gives CAIGTGTLYEQYF.

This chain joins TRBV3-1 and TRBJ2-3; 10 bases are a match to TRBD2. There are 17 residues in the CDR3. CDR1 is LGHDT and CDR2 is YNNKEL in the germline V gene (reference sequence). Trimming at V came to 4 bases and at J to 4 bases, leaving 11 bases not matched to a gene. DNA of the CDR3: TGTGCCAGCAGCCCCCGAGGGGCTAGCGGGGGATCAGATACGCAGTATTTT. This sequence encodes CASSPRGASGGSDTQYF.

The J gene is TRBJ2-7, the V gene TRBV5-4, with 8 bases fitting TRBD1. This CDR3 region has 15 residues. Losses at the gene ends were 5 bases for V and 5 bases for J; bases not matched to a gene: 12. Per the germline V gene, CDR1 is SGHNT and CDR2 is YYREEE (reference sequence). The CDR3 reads CASSPPGQVHHEQYF. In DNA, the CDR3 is TGTGCCAGCAGTCCCCCGGGACAGGTCCACCACGAGCAGTACTTC. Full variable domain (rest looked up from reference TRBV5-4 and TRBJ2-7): ETGVTQSPTHLIKTRGQQVTLRCSSQSGHNTVSWYQQALGQGPQFIFQYYREEENGRGNFPPRFSGLQFPNYSSELNVNALELDDSALYLCASSPPGQVHHEQYFGPGTRLTVT.

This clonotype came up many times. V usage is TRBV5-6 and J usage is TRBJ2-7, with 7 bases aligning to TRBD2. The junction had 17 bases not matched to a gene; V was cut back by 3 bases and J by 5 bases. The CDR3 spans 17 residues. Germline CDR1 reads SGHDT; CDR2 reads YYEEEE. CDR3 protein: CASSWMTKRRRGNEQYF. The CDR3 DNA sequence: TGTGCCAGCAGCTGGATGACTAAGCGGAGGCGGGGGAACGAGCAGTACTTC.

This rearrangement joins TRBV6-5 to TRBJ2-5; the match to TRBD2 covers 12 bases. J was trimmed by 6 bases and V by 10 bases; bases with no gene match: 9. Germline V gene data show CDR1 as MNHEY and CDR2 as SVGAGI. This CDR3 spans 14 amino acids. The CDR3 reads CATKLAGGEKTQYF. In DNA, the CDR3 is TGTGCCACCAAACTAGCGGGGGGCGAGAAGACCCAGTACTTC.

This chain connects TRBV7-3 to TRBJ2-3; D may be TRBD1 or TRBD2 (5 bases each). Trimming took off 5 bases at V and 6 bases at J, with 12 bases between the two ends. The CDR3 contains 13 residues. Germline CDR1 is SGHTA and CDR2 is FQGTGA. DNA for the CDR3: TGTGCCAGCAGCCTTTGGGACGAGGATACGCAGTATTTT. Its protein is CASSLWDEDTQYF.

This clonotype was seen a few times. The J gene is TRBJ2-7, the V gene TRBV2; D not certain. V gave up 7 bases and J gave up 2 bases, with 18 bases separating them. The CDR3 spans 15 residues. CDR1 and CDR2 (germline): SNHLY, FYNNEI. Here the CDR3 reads CASTLNLGIPYEQYF. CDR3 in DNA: TGTGCCAGCACCTTAAATCTTGGGATTCCCTACGAGCAGTACTTC.

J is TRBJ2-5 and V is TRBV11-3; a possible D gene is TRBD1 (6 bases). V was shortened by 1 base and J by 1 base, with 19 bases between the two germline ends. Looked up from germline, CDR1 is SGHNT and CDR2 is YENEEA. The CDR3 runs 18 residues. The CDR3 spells CASSLGLQGKVTQETQYF. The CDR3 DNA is TGTGCCAGCAGCTTAGGGTTACAGGGAAAAGTAACCCAAGAGACCCAGTACTTC.

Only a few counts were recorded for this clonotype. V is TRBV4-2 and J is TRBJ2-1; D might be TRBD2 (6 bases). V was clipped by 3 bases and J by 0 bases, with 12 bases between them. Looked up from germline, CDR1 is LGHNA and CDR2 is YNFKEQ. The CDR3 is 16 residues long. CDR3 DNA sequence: TGTGCCAGCAGCCAGCGGGACGCAAGCTCCTACAATGAGCAGTTCTTC. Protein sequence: CASSQRDASSYNEQFF.

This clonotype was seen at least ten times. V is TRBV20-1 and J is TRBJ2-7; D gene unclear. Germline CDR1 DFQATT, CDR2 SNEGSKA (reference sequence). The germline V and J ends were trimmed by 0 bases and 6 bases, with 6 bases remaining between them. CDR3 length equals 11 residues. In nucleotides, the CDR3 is TGCAGTGCTAGAGACCCCCCCGAGCAGTACTTC. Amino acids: CSARDPPEQYF.

The CDR3: CASSFGVSTDTQYF. In DNA, the CDR3 is TGCGCCAGCAGCTTCGGGGTTAGCACAGATACGCAGTATTTT. The chain uses TRBV5-1 and TRBJ2-3, with a possible D match to TRBD2 (5 bases). Trimming cost V 2 bases and J 0 bases, with 7 bases left between them. The CDR3 has 14 residues. In germline, CDR1 is SGHRS, CDR2 YFSETQ. Together with reference TRBV5-1 and TRBJ2-3, the CDR3 gives the full variable domain: KAGVTQTPRYLIKTRGQQVTLSCSPISGHRSVSWYQQTPGQGLQFLFEYFSETQRNKGNFPGRFSGRQFSNSRSEMNVSTLELGDSALYLCASSFGVSTDTQYFGPGTRLTVL.

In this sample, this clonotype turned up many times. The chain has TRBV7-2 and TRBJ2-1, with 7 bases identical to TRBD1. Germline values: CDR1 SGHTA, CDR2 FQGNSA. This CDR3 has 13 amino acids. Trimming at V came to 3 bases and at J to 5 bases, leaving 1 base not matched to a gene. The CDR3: CASSLTGNNEQFF. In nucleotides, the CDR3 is TGTGCCAGCAGCTTGACAGGGAACAATGAGCAGTTCTTC.

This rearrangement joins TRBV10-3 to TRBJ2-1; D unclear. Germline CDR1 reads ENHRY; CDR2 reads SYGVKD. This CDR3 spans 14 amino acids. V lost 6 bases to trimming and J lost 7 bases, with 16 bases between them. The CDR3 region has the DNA TGTGCCATCAGGGACCAGGTGGATTGGAATGAGCAGTTCTTC. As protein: CAIRDQVDWNEQFF.